These T cell receptor beta chains were read from a single sample in a study of cytomegalovirus exposure and HLA in healthy donors. Clones were read by immunoSEQ multiplex PCR, and TCRdb kept only the in-frame ones, dropping some. The sample gives almost 200,000 clones, roughly three quarters of which show up once; approximately 0.39% is in the top ten. The sample taken for sequencing was PBMCs. Every receptor here comes from a male donor in good health and CMV-seropositive. CDR3s leave out the opening cysteine and the closing phenylalanine or tryptophan.

j_call v_call cdr3_length cdr3_aa
NA TRBV9 12 ASSVDTGGYEQY
TRBJ2-2 TRBV4-1 16 ASSQSAGGGSNTGELF
TRBJ2-5 TRBV11-2 13 ASSLGPGGQETQY
TRBJ1-2 TRBV7-8 11 ASSLGVNYGYT
TRBJ2-7 TRBV4-1 12 ASSQGGSGLQQY
TRBJ2-7 TRBV6-6 9 ASSRRAEQY
TRBJ2-7 TRBV28 10 ASSLGQGESN
TRBJ2-2 TRBV19 10 ASTRDTGELF
TRBJ2-2 TRBV6-6 12 ASSYGHNTGELF
TRBJ2-3 TRBV4-2 15 ASSQLNDRGPTDTQY
TRBJ2-3 TRBV5-1 15 ASAGLAGEMGTDTQY
NA TRBV19 12 ASSMQDTIYEQY
TRBJ2-3 TRBV19 16 ASSIRVKGDSSTDTQY
TRBJ2-1 TRBV5-6 10 ASSLASGEQF
TRBJ2-1 TRBV5-4 16 ASSLPSSGRHHFDEQF
TRBJ2-1 TRBV6-1 9 ASSREREQF
TRBJ2-2 TRBV7-2 17 ASSRLARRGSLYTGELF
TRBJ1-3 TRBV14 13 ASSQGFSSGNTIY
TRBJ2-7 TRBV6-5 11 ASSRGQSYEQY
TRBJ1-5 TRBV30 11 AWSRRPNQPQH
TRBJ2-2 TRBV13 14 ASSLRLAGDTGELF
TRBJ1-5 TRBV5-1 12 ASSLESGNQPQH
TRBJ2-1 TRBV6-4 12 ASSSNGGGDEQF
TRBJ2-1 TRBV7-3 15 ASSLFNPGQGRDEQF
TRBJ1-1 TRBV5-1 13 ASSSLKPRDTEAF
TRBJ1-6 TRBV7-2 11 ASSLARSSPLH
TRBJ1-5 TRBV19 11 ATKHLSNQPQH
TRBJ2-7 TRBV14 15 ASSQELSSNRAYEQY
TRBJ2-7 TRBV21-1 12 ASSKARRGYEQY
TRBJ1-4 TRBV11-2 11 ASSPGQGYRLF
TRBJ2-7 TRBV9 11 ASSVGGGGEQY
TRBJ2-5 TRBV11-3 10 ASSLDLETQY
TRBJ2-3 TRBV5-1 14 ASSWGVGRRLDTQY
TRBJ1-2 TRBV27 12 ASSSRTESYGYT
NA TRBV27 13 ASSFGTGRPYEQY
TRBJ2-3 TRBV7-3 13 ASSPQTGLGDTQY
TRBJ2-5 TRBV7-9 11 ASSYLTGETQY
TRBJ2-1 TRBV4-1 14 ASSDSGIIVYNEQF
TRBJ2-7 TRBV7-3 11 ASSLNRGYEQY
TRBJ1-4 TRBV20-1 9 SAGTGEKLF
TRBJ1-1 TRBV7-9 12 ASSPLTGYTEAF
TRBJ2-7 TRBV6-6 13 ASSLAGGSGYEQY